This is a list of T cell receptor beta chains from one sample in a study of metastatic and nonmetastatic thyroid tumors. TCRdb called clones again from the PCR reads with MiXCR. Found here are 13,000 or so clones, under 30% of them singletons; the top ten hold around a sixth. The specimen was tumor tissue. The receptors here all came from a female donor with papillary thyroid cancer or a benign thyroid nodule (not recorded which). Some clones in this sample may be carry-over from other donors' samples. The CDR3 runs from the conserved cysteine through the conserved F or W. Fields, in order: J gene, clone size, V gene, D gene, CDR3 protein, CDR3 DNA. The D gene is left open where the match is weak. Clone size is given for some rows only: seen once, a few or many times, or a class if the clone is expanded.

TRBJ2-3 | many | TRBV5-6 | NA | CASSLAAGATQYF | TGTGCCAGCAGCTTGGCGGCGGGGGCTACGCAGTATTTT
TRBJ1-2 | NA | TRBV3-1 | NA | CASSQDGGWDGYTF | TGTGCCAGCAGCCAAGATGGAGGGTGGGATGGCTACACCTTC
TRBJ2-7 | many | TRBV7-9 | TRBD1 | CASSPLGQGIYEQYF | TGTGCCAGCAGTCCTTTGGGACAGGGAATCTACGAGCAGTACTTC
TRBJ1-5 | NA | TRBV20-1 | TRBD1 | CSARAQGSQPQHF | TGCAGTGCTAGGGCACAGGGGAGTCAGCCCCAGCATTTT
TRBJ1-4 | few | TRBV5-1 | NA | CASSLDGATNEKLFF | TGCGCCAGCAGCTTGGATGGTGCAACTAATGAAAAACTGTTTTTT
TRBJ2-6 | NA | TRBV27 | NA | CASSFWQADVGANVLTF | TGTGCCAGCAGTTTTTGGCAGGCAGACGTAGGGGCCAACGTCCTGACTTTC
TRBJ2-1 | NA | TRBV7-6 | NA | CASSKYPPISYNEQFF | TGTGCTAGCAGCAAGTACCCGCCGATCTCCTACAATGAGCAGTTCTTC
TRBJ2-3 | many | TRBV29-1 | TRBD1 | CSVHAGTGDSTDTQYF | TGCAGCGTCCATGCCGGGACAGGGGACAGCACAGATACGCAGTATTTT
TRBJ2-7 | many | TRBV11-3 | NA | CASSPSEGEQYF | TGTGCCAGCAGCCCGTCCGAGGGCGAGCAGTACTTC
TRBJ1-5 | medium-sized | TRBV27 | NA | CASSLRPGSNQPQHF | TGTGCCAGCAGTTTAAGGCCGGGAAGCAATCAGCCCCAGCATTTT
TRBJ2-7 | medium-sized | TRBV30 | NA | CAWSRDPISEQYF | TGTGCCTGGTCCCGGGACCCTATTAGCGAGCAGTACTTC
TRBJ2-1 | few | TRBV6-2/TRBV6-3 | NA | CASSPDRSNEQFF | TGTGCCAGCAGTCCCGACAGAAGCAATGAGCAGTTCTTC
TRBJ1-5 | NA | TRBV30 | NA | CAWTPRGGDNQPQHF | TGTGCCTGGACCCCTAGGGGCGGGGACAATCAGCCCCAGCATTTT
TRBJ2-7 | once | TRBV28 | TRBD1 | CASRGQGRDEQYF | TGTGCCAGCAGGGGACAGGGGAGGGACGAGCAGTACTTC
TRBJ2-1 | NA | TRBV27 | NA | CASRKHSSYNEQFF | TGTGCCAGCAGGAAGCATAGCTCCTACAATGAGCAGTTCTTC
TRBJ1-5 | NA | TRBV10-1 | NA | CASSDPSNLNQPQHF | TGCGCCAGCAGTGACCCGTCTAACCTCAATCAGCCCCAGCATTTT
TRBJ2-1 | many | TRBV9 | NA | CASSVGRGAYNEQFF | TGTGCCAGCAGCGTAGGAAGGGGGGCTTACAATGAGCAGTTCTTC
TRBJ2-7 | many | TRBV4-1 | NA | CASSQLFGVSVPYEQYF | TGCGCCAGCAGCCAACTATTCGGGGTCTCGGTACCCTACGAGCAGTACTTC
TRBJ1-2 | NA | TRBV20-1 | NA | CSVVEGFGYTF | TGCAGTGTGGTTGAAGGGTTTGGCTACACCTTC
TRBJ2-7 | NA | TRBV5-1 | NA | CASSLARGRLAEPTSEQYF | TGCGCCAGCAGCTTGGCTAGGGGGCGGCTAGCGGAACCCACTTCCGAGCAGTACTTC
TRBJ2-7 | NA | TRBV18 | TRBD1 | CASSPAGTGTYEQYF | TGTGCCAGCTCACCTGCCGGGACAGGGACCTACGAGCAGTACTTC
TRBJ2-7 | medium-sized | TRBV6-1 | TRBD1 | CASRTGGYEQYF | TGTGCCAGCAGGACAGGGGGCTACGAGCAGTACTTC
TRBJ1-2 | many | TRBV5-6 | NA | CASISKGSGDYGYTF | TGTGCCAGCATTTCTAAGGGGTCGGGTGACTATGGCTACACCTTC
TRBJ2-1 | NA | TRBV20-1 | TRBD2 | CSANLVAGAFPEQFF | TGCAGTGCTAATCTAGTAGCGGGAGCGTTTCCTGAGCAGTTCTTC
TRBJ2-1 | few | TRBV6-1 | NA | CASRDLGGVNEKLF | TGTGCCAGCAGGGACTTGGGGGGAGTCAATGAGAAGTTATTC
TRBJ1-5 | many | TRBV20-1 | TRBD1 | CSARGQRSQPQHF | TGCAGTGCTAGGGGACAGAGGAGTCAGCCCCAGCATTTT
TRBJ2-7 | few | TRBV6-1 | NA | CASSPRSYEQYF | TGTGCCAGCAGTCCTCGGAGCTACGAGCAGTACTTC
TRBJ2-7 | many | TRBV5-4 | NA | CASSLQHEQYF | TGTGCCAGCAGCTTGCAACACGAGCAGTACTTC
TRBJ2-3 | few | TRBV6-1 | TRBD1 | CASSEGQGADTQYF | TGTGCCAGCAGTGAGGGACAGGGGGCAGATACGCAGTATTTT
TRBJ2-2 | many | TRBV7-9 | NA | CASSLVVNTGELFF | TGTGCCAGCAGCTTAGTGGTGAACACCGGGGAGCTGTTTTTT
TRBJ2-7 | NA | TRBV20-1 | TRBD1 | CSARERTGTLYEQYF | TGCAGTGCTAGAGAGCGGACAGGGACCCTCTACGAGCAGTACTTC
TRBJ2-5 | NA | TRBV7-9 | TRBD1 | CASSNRDRGVFETQYF | TGTGCCAGCAGCAACCGGGACAGGGGTGTTTTCGAGACCCAGTACTTC
TRBJ2-7 | NA | TRBV6-6 | NA | CASSYRGSYEQYF | TGTGCCAGCAGTTACCGAGGATCCTACGAGCAGTACTTC
TRBJ2-7 | NA | TRBV11-2 | NA | CASSRTGCDYEQYF | TGTGCCAGCAGCCGTACAGGGTGCGACTACGAGCAGTACTTC
TRBJ1-3 | many | TRBV18 | NA | CASSPLTGNTIYF | TGTGCCAGCTCACCACTTACTGGAAACACCATATATTTT
TRBJ1-4 | NA | TRBV28 | NA | CASSLSPEKLFF | TGTGCCAGCAGTTTATCACCTGAAAAACTGTTTTTT
TRBJ2-1 | NA | TRBV6-5 | TRBD2 | CASRVGTSGGIYNEQFF | TGTGCCAGCAGGGTCGGGACTAGCGGGGGGATATACAATGAGCAGTTCTTC
TRBJ2-7 | once | TRBV20-1 | TRBD2 | CSARPGLAGEYEQYF | TGCAGTGCTAGGCCGGGACTAGCGGGAGAATACGAGCAGTACTTC
TRBJ1-6 | few | TRBV6-2/TRBV6-3 | NA | CASSYLDPRQSSPLHF | TGTGCCAGCAGTTACCTCGACCCCCGACAGAGTTCACCCCTCCACTTT
TRBJ2-1 | many | TRBV7-8 | TRBD2 | CASSPRTRLQDEQFF | TGTGCCAGCAGCCCCCGGACTAGACTCCAGGATGAGCAGTTCTTC
TRBJ1-4 | medium-sized | TRBV6-1 | TRBD1 | CASSRDRGRGGEKLFF | TGTGCCAGCAGCCGGGACAGGGGGCGGGGGGGTGAAAAACTGTTTTTT
TRBJ2-1 | many | TRBV5-4 | TRBD2 | CASSQTKREGNEQFF | TGTGCCAGCAGCCAAACCAAGAGGGAGGGCAATGAGCAGTTCTTC
TRBJ2-2 | many | TRBV5-4 | NA | CASSAGWIGELFF | TGTGCCAGCAGCGCTGGATGGATCGGGGAGCTGTTTTTT
TRBJ2-5 | NA | TRBV7-9 | TRBD1 | CASSLGSGGAETQYF | TGTGCCAGCAGCTTAGGTTCAGGGGGCGCAGAGACCCAGTACTTC
TRBJ2-7 | NA | TRBV20-1 | NA | CSARDGSYEQYF | TGCAGTGCTAGAGATGGCAGCTACGAGCAGTACTTC